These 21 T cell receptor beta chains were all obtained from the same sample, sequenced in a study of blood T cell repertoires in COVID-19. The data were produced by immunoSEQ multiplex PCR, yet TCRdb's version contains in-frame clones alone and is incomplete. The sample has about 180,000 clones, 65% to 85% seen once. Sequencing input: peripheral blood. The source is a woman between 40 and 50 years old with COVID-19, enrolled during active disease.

CDR3 loop: CASSLLLADYYSYNEQFF. The CDR3 coding sequence is TGTGCCAGCAGTTTGCTGCTAGCGGATTACTACTCCTACAATGAGCAGTTCTTC. The gene calls are TRBV6-2 or TRBV6-3 and TRBJ2-1; the match to TRBD2 covers 7 bases. Trimming at V came to 4 bases and at J to 0 bases, leaving 12 bases not matched to a gene. This CDR3 comprises 18 residues. Germline CDR1 and CDR2: MNHEY and SVGEGT.

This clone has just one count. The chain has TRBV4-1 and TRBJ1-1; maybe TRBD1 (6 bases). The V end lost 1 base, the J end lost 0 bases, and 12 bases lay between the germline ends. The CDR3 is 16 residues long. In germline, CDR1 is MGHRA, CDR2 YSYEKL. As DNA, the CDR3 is TGCGCCAGCAGCCAAGGTCCGGGGGGCATGAACACTGAAGCTTTCTTT. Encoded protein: CASSQGPGGMNTEAFF.

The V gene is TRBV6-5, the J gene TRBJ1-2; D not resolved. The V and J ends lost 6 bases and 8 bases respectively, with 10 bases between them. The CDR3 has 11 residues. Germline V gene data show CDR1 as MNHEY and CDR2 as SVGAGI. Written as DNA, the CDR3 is TGTGCCAGCAGCCTCCCCCCCGGCTACACCTTC. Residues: CASSLPPGYTF.

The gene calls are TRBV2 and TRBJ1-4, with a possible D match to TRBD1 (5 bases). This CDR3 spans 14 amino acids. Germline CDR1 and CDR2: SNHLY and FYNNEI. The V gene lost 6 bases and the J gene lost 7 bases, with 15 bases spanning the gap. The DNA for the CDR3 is TGTGCCAGCAGCTTGACAGAGTATCGTGAAAAACTGTTTTTT. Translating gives CASSLTEYREKLFF.

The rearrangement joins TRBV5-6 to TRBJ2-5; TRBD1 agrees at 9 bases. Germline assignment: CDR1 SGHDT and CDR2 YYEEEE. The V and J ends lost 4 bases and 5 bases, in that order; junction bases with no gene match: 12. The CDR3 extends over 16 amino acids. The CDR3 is CASSLGTGQVEETQYF. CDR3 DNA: TGTGCCAGCAGCCTTGGGACAGGGCAGGTTGAGGAGACCCAGTACTTC. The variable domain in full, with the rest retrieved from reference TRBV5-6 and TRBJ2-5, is DAGVTQSPTHLIKTRGQQVTLRCSPKSGHDTVSWYQQALGQGPQFIFQYYEEEERQRGNFPDRFSGHQFPNYSSELNVNALLLGDSALYLCASSLGTGQVEETQYFGPGTRLLVL.

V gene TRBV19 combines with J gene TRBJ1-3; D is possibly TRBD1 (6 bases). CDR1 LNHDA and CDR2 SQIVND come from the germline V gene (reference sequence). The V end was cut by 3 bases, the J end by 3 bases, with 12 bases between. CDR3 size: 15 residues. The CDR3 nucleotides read TGTGCCAGTAGTATGGGGGCTCCAATTGGAAACACCATATATTTT. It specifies CASSMGAPIGNTIYF.

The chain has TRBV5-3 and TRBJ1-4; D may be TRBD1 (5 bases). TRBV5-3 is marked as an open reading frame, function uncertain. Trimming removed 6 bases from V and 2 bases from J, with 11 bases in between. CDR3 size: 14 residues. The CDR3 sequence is CARIPGHTNEKLFF. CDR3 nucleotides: TGTGCCAGAATACCAGGGCACACTAATGAAAAACTGTTTTTT.

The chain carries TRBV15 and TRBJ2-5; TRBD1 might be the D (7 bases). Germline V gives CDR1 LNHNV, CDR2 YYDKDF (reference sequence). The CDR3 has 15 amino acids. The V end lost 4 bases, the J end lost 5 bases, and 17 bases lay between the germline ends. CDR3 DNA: TGTGCCACCAGCATAGGGGGCGGGGTGAGTGAGACCCAGTACTTC. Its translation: CATSIGGGVSETQYF. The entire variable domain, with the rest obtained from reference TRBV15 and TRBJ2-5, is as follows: DAMVIQNPRYQVTQFGKPVTLSCSQTLNHNVMYWYQQKSSQAPKLLFHYYDKDFNNEADTPDNFQSRRPNTSFCFLDIRSPGLGDTAMYLCATSIGGGVSETQYFGPGTRLLVL.

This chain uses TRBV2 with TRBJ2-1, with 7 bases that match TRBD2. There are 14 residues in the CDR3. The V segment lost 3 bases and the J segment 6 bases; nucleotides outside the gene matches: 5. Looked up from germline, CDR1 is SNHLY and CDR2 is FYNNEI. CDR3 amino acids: CASSEGRGTNEQFF. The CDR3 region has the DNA TGTGCCAGCAGTGAGGGGCGGGGGACCAATGAGCAGTTCTTC. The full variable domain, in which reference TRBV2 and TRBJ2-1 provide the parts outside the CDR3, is EPEVTQTPSHQVTQMGQEVILRCVPISNHLYFYWYRQILGQKVEFLVSFYNNEISEKSEIFDDQFSVERPDGSNFTLKIRSTKLEDSAMYFCASSEGRGTNEQFFGPGTRLTVL.

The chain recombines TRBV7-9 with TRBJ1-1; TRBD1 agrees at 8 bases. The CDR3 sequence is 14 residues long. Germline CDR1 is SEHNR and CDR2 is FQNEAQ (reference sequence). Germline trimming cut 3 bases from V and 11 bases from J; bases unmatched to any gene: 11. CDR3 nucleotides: TGTGCCAGCAGCTTGGTCGGGACAGGTGGGATGGCTTTCTTT. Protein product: CASSLVGTGGMAFF.

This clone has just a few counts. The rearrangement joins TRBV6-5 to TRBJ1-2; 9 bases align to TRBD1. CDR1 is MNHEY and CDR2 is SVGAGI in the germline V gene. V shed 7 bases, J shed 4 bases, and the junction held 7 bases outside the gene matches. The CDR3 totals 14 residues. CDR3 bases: TGTGCCAGCAAACCGGGACAGGGAAGCTATGGCTACACCTTC. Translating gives CASKPGQGSYGYTF.

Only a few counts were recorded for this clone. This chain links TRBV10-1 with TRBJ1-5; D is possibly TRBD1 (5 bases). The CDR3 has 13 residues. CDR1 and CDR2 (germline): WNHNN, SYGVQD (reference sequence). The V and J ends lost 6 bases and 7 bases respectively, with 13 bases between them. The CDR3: CASSRAGNQPQHF. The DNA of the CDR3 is TGCGCCAGCAGCCGCGCAGGGAACCAGCCCCAGCATTTT.

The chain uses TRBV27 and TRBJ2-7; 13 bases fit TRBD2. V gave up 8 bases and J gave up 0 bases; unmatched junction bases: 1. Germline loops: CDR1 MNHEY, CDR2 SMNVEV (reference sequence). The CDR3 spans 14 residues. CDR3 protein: CASRTSGSSYEQYF. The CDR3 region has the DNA TGTGCCAGCCGGACTAGCGGGAGCTCCTACGAGCAGTACTTC.

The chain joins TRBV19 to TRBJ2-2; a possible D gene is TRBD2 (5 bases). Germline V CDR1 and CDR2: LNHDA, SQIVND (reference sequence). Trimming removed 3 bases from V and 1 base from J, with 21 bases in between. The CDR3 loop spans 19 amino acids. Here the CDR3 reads CASSILLGWEKRNTGELFF. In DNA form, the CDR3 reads TGTGCCAGTAGTATCCTCCTCGGGTGGGAGAAGAGGAACACCGGGGAGCTGTTTTTT.

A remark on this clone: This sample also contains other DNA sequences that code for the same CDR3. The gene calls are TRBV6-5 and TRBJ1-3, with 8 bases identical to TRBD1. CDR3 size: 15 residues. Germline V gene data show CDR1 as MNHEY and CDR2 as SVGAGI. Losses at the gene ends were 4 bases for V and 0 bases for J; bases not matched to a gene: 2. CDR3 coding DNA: TGTGCCAGCAGTTCCGACAGGGGCTCTGGAAACACCATATATTTT. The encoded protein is CASSSDRGSGNTIYF.

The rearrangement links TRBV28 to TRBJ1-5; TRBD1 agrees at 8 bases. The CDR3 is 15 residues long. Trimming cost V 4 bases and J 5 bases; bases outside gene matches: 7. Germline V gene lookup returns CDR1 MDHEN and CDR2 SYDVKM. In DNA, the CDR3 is TGTGCCAGCAGTTCGACAGGGGAGGGTTATCAGCCCCAGCATTTT. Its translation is CASSSTGEGYQPQHF.

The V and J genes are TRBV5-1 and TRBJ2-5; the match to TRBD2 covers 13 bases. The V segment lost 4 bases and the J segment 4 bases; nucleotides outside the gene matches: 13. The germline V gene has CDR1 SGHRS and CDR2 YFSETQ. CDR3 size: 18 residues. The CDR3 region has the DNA TGCGCCAGCAGCGAAAGACTAGCGGGGGGAGGTTCCGTAGAGACCCAGTACTTC. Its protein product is CASSERLAGGGSVETQYF. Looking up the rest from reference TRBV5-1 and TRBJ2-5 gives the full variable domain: KAGVTQTPRYLIKTRGQQVTLSCSPISGHRSVSWYQQTPGQGLQFLFEYFSETQRNKGNFPGRFSGRQFSNSRSEMNVSTLELGDSALYLCASSERLAGGGSVETQYFGPGTRLLVL.

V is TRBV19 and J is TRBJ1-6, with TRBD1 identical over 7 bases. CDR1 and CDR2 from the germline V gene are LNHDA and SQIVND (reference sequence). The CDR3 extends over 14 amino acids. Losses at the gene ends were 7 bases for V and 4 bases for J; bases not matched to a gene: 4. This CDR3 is CASNLQGYNSPLHF. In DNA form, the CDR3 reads TGTGCCAGTAACCTACAGGGGTATAATTCACCCCTCCACTTT. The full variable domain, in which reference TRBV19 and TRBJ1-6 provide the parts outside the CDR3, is DGGITQSPKYLFRKEGQNVTLSCEQNLNHDAMYWYRQDPGQGLRLIYYSQIVNDFQKGDIAEGYSVSREKKESFPLTVTSAQKNPTAFYLCASNLQGYNSPLHFGNGTRLTVT.

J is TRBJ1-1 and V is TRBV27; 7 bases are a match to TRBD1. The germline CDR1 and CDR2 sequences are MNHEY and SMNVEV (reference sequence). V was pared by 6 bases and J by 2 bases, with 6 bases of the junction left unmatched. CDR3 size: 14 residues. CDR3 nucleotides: TGTGCCAGCAGGATACAGGGGATAAACACTGAAGCTTTCTTT. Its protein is CASRIQGINTEAFF.

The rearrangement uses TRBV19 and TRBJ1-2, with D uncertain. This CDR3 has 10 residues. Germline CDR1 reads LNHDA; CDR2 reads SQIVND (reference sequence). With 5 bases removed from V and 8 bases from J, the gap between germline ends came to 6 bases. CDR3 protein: CASSGRGYTF. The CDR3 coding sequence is TGTGCCAGTAGTGGGCGAGGCTACACCTTC.

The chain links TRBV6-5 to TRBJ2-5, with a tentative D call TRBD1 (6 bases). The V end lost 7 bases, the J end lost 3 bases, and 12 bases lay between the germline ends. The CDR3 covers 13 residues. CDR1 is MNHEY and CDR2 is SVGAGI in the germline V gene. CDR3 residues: CASTPGQKETQYF. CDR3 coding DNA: TGTGCCAGCACTCCCGGACAGAAAGAGACCCAGTACTTC.